Below, 18 T cell receptor beta chains from the same sample are listed, as sequenced in a study of a mutant IDH1 vaccine in newly diagnosed glioma. Time point given: week 5, during vaccination. It was 300 ug of mutant IDH1 20-mer peptide that made up each vaccine dose, given with topical imiquimod. These receptors lack a known antigen. Some clones are missing from TCRdb's copy, which holds only in-frame ones; the method was immunoSEQ multiplex PCR. Of roughly 54,000 clones in the sample, over 70% were seen once. Sequencing used PBMCs, obtained from a glioma patient whose treatment included an IDH1 peptide vaccine. Source of these receptors: a man aged 25 to 40 with glioma.

The chain employs TRBV6-4 and TRBJ2-1; 7 bases agree with TRBD1. J lost 9 bases, V lost 6 bases, and 11 bases had no gene match. This CDR3 spans 14 amino acids. The germline V gene encodes CDR1 MRHNA and CDR2 SNTAGT. The CDR3 spells CASRPGQMKGEQFF. CDR3 coding DNA: TGTGCCAGCAGACCGGGACAGATGAAGGGTGAGCAGTTCTTC.

V and J are TRBV5-1 and TRBJ1-1; D call uncertain. The germline gives CDR1 SGHRS, CDR2 YFSETQ. CDR3 length: 14 residues. Trimming took 4 bases from V and 1 from J, leaving 11 bases between them. CDR3: CASSPNRENTEAFF. The CDR3 DNA follows: TGCGCCAGCAGCCCGAACCGGGAGAACACTGAAGCTTTCTTT.

The chain links TRBV6-5 to TRBJ1-6; D gene uncertain. The germline V and J ends were trimmed by 5 bases and 7 bases, with 15 bases remaining between them. CDR1 and CDR2 (germline): MNHEY, SVGAGI. CDR3 size: 15 residues. CDR3 nucleotides: TGTGCCAGCAGTCGCGGAGGTTCACTCAATTCACCCCTCCACTTT. This gives the protein CASSRGGSLNSPLHF.

The CDR3 loop is CASSFGADSPLHF. The CDR3 DNA follows: TGCGCCAGCAGCTTTGGGGCCGATTCACCCCTCCACTTT. V is TRBV5-1 and J is TRBJ1-6, with a possible D match to TRBD1 (5 bases). The CDR3 spans 13 residues. Germline V lookup: CDR1 SGHRS, CDR2 YFSETQ. Trimming left V 2 bases short and J 8 bases short, with 8 bases between.

The V gene is TRBV7-8, the J gene TRBJ1-1; D is ambiguous. Per germline, CDR1 SGHVS and CDR2 FQNEAQ. With 3 bases removed from V and 1 base from J, the gap between germline ends came to 12 bases. There are 15 residues in the CDR3. As DNA, the CDR3 is TGTGCCAGCAGCTTGTCACCCCGGAAGAACACTGAAGCTTTCTTT. Encoded protein: CASSLSPRKNTEAFF.

Only a few counts were recorded for this clone. The rearrangement uses TRBV2 and TRBJ1-5; D is undetermined. Germline V gene lookup returns CDR1 SNHLY and CDR2 FYNNEI. The CDR3 is 13 residues long. The germline V and J ends were trimmed by 3 bases and 0 bases, with 3 bases remaining between them. CDR3 nucleotides: TGTGCCAGCAGTGATCCTAGCAATCAGCCCCAGCATTTT. Its translation is CASSDPSNQPQHF.

The rearrangement joins TRBV30 to TRBJ2-1; no definite D call. The CDR3 is 11 residues long. The V and J ends lost 0 bases and 8 bases respectively, with 5 bases between them. Germline V CDR1 and CDR2: GTSNPN, SVGIG (reference sequence). This chain's CDR3 is CAWSVFDEQFF. The CDR3 DNA reads TGTGCCTGGAGTGTTTTCGATGAGCAGTTCTTC. The variable domain in full, with the rest retrieved from reference TRBV30 and TRBJ2-1, is SQTIHQWPATLVQPVGSPLSLECTVEGTSNPNLYWYRQAAGRGLQLLFYSVGIGQISSEVPQNLSASRPQDRQFILSSKKLLLSDSGFYLCAWSVFDEQFFGPGTRLTVL.

This chain connects TRBV4-2 to TRBJ2-2; D is possibly TRBD1 (6 bases). CDR3 length: 14 residues. The germline V gene has CDR1 LGHNA and CDR2 YNFKEQ. Trimming stripped 7 bases from V and 6 bases from J, with 15 bases between. The CDR3 DNA is TGTGCCAGCACCCTAGTCAGGGGAGCCGGGGAGCTGTTTTTT. Protein sequence: CASTLVRGAGELFF.

A single count supports this clone. The V call is TRBV27, the J call TRBJ2-5, with TRBD2 as a possible D gene (6 bases). Germline V lookup: CDR1 MNHEY, CDR2 SMNVEV (reference sequence). CDR3 length: 14 residues. The ends were cut back, 4 bases at V and 11 bases at J, with 20 bases in the middle. The CDR3 coding sequence is TGTGCCAGCAGTTCGTACGCTACGACTAGGGAGCAGTACTTC. Protein: CASSSYATTREQYF.

The chain links TRBV2 to TRBJ2-7; 7 bases match TRBD2. This CDR3 has 18 amino acids. Germline-derived CDR1 and CDR2 are SNHLY and FYNNEI. The V gene end was trimmed by 6 bases and the J gene end by 1 base; junction bases not matched to a gene: 18. The CDR3 region is CASRRWASGPGSSYEQYF. DNA of the CDR3: TGTGCCAGCAGGAGATGGGCTAGCGGTCCTGGGTCTTCCTACGAGCAGTACTTC.

This sequence joins TRBV5-4 and TRBJ2-7, with D possibly TRBD1 on 6 matching bases. Deletions cut 0 bases from V and 3 bases from J, with 10 bases between. CDR1 SGHNT and CDR2 YYREEE come from the germline V gene (reference sequence). This CDR3 contains 14 residues. The CDR3 sequence: CASSLEGQNYEQYF. The CDR3 bases are TGTGCCAGCAGCTTGGAAGGACAGAACTACGAGCAGTACTTC.

This clone was observed a single time. The chain employs TRBV29-1 and TRBJ1-3, with D perhaps matching TRBD1 (5 bases). Per germline, CDR1 SQVTM and CDR2 ANQGSEA. V lost 7 bases to trimming and J lost 2 bases, with 18 bases between them. The CDR3 contains 15 residues. CDR3 nucleotides: TGCAGCGCGTCCGGGACCCCTCCAACTGGAAACACCATATATTTT. It specifies CSASGTPPTGNTIYF.

The CDR3 coding sequence is TGTGCCAGCGGTCGAGACAGGGGTGCGGGGGCGGCTTTCTTT. Protein: CASGRDRGAGAAFF. The chain uses TRBV2 and TRBJ1-1; 8 bases fit TRBD1. Germline assignment: CDR1 SNHLY and CDR2 FYNNEI. V trimming: 8 bases; J trimming: 11 bases; junction bases outside the gene matches: 16. This CDR3 has 14 amino acids.

This chain links TRBV29-1 with TRBJ2-7, with 8 bases fitting TRBD1. The V gene end was trimmed by 3 bases and the J gene end by 3 bases; junction bases not matched to a gene: 7. The CDR3 is 14 amino acids. Germline values: CDR1 SQVTM, CDR2 ANQGSEA. The CDR3 DNA sequence: TGCAGCGTTGATGGGGGACAGGTCGGCTACGAGCAGTACTTC. As protein: CSVDGGQVGYEQYF.

For the CDR3, the DNA is TGCGCCAGCAGTAAGAGATATTTGGGGACGGACCTCTATGGCTACACCTTC. This translates into CASSKRYLGTDLYGYTF. The chain links TRBV5-1 to TRBJ1-2; maybe TRBD1 (5 bases). Deletions cut 5 bases from V and 4 bases from J, with 24 bases between. The CDR3 totals 17 residues. CDR1 is SGHRS and CDR2 is YFSETQ in the germline V gene.

The chain couples TRBV5-1 to TRBJ2-4, with TRBD2 as a possible D gene (5 bases). Trimming took 0 bases from V and 7 from J, leaving 20 bases between them. The germline V gene encodes CDR1 SGHRS and CDR2 YFSETQ. The CDR3 has 17 residues. The CDR3 spells CASSLVRRGIEMNIQYF. The CDR3 region has the DNA TGCGCCAGCAGCTTGGTCAGGCGAGGGATCGAGATGAACATTCAGTACTTC. The complete variable domain, with remaining parts taken from reference TRBV5-1 and TRBJ2-4, reads KAGVTQTPRYLIKTRGQQVTLSCSPISGHRSVSWYQQTPGQGLQFLFEYFSETQRNKGNFPGRFSGRQFSNSRSEMNVSTLELGDSALYLCASSLVRRGIEMNIQYFGAGTRLSVL.

This chain connects TRBV7-2 to TRBJ1-2, with TRBD1 matching over 11 bases. This CDR3 region has 14 residues. CDR1 is SGHTA and CDR2 is FQGNSA in the germline V gene. Trimming removed 3 bases from V and 6 bases from J; junction bases left unmatched: 3. In nucleotides, the CDR3 is TGTGCCAGCAGCTTTTGGACAGGGGGCGATGGCTACACCTTC. Encoded protein: CASSFWTGGDGYTF.

The chain links TRBV29-1 to TRBJ1-2; 7 bases align to TRBD1. In germline, CDR1 is SQVTM, CDR2 ANQGSEA. This CDR3 contains 13 residues. Trimming removed 7 bases from V and 3 bases from J; junction bases left unmatched: 8. CDR3 bases: TGCAGCGCTACTGATGACAGGGACTATGGCTACACCTTC. Its protein product is CSATDDRDYGYTF.